This record concerns one T cell receptor (beta chain) sequence. CDR3 size: 14 residues. Trimming at V came to 3 bases and at J to 5 bases, leaving 5 bases not matched to a gene. Germline CDR1 reads SGDLS; CDR2 reads YYNGEE. Participant-given clinical history determined each cohort assignment. The data were obtained in a study of blood T cell repertoires in COVID-19. In the authors' workflow: Amplification of reference gene primers was used by the study to estimate nucleated cell counts. The protocol was immunoSEQ multiplex PCR, while the TCRdb copy is restricted to in-frame clones and leaves out a portion. V, J and clone size are taken as reported in that table, and D and trimming were inferred from the DNA itself. Here the sample spans more than 450,000 clones, roughly nine tenths being singletons.

The sample consisted of PBMCs or T cells enriched from blood (not recorded which). The gene calls are TRBV9 and TRBJ2-5; 9 bases are shared with TRBD2. This receptor was taken from a woman aged 18 to 35 who had recovered from COVID-19. The CDR3 region is CASSGLAVGETQYF. The CDR3, as DNA: TGTGCCAGCAGCGGACTAGCGGTAGGGGAGACCCAGTACTTC.